This T cell receptor beta chain is drawn from a study of blood T cell repertoires in COVID-19. Study context: Nucleic acid was either cDNA or gDNA, and it came from T cells, B-cell-depleted T cells, or PBMCs.

Only in-frame clones appear in the TCRdb table, and some are missing; sequencing was by immunoSEQ multiplex PCR. This sample has fewer than 450,000 clones, with over 70% found just once. The CDR3 runs 20 residues. Per the germline V gene, CDR1 is LGHNA and CDR2 is YNFKEQ. The V gene end was trimmed by 0 bases and the J gene end by 2 bases; junction bases not matched to a gene: 12. This sequence was found in a woman between 45 and 65 years old with COVID-19, enrolled during active disease. This chain joins TRBV4-2 and TRBJ2-1, with 11 bases that match TRBD2. What was sequenced was peripheral blood. The CDR3 reads CASSQDLGLGLAGPYNEQFF. The CDR3 DNA is TGTGCCAGCAGCCAAGATCTCGGCTTAGGACTAGCGGGTCCCTACAATGAGCAGTTCTTC.